These 17 T cell receptor beta chains share one sample of origin, sequenced in a study of human thymus T cells. The source of the thymus tissue was resections taken during corrective heart surgery. The assay was immunoSEQ multiplex PCR, and TCRdb's table has in-frame clones only and misses some. The sample yields roughly 130,000 clones, approximately 96% seen once. The sample consisted of thymus tissue. The receptors stem from a boy in the first two years of life with a congenital heart defect but otherwise immunologically healthy.

The chain recombines TRBV4-1 with TRBJ2-4; a weak D match, TRBD1 (6 bases). V lost 0 bases, J lost 11 bases, and 14 bases lay in between. The CDR3 is 14 amino acids. In germline, CDR1 is MGHRA, CDR2 YSYEKL. CDR3 sequence: CASSQEGTRRVQYF. The CDR3 coding sequence is TGCGCCAGCAGCCAAGAGGGGACACGCCGGGTTCAGTACTTC.

This chain joins TRBV27 and TRBJ2-2; 8 positions agree with TRBD2. CDR3 length equals 17 residues. Germline assignment: CDR1 MNHEY and CDR2 SMNVEV (reference sequence). Unmatched junction bases numbered 9, after V lost 1 base and J lost 5 bases. The CDR3 region is CASSLYVHERGTGELFF. The CDR3, as DNA: TGTGCCAGCAGTTTATACGTTCACGAGCGGGGGACCGGGGAGCTGTTTTTT.

The chain combines TRBV5-6 with TRBJ2-5; 7 nucleotides align to TRBD2. Germline V CDR1 and CDR2: SGHDT, YYEEEE. Trimming cost V 0 bases and J 4 bases; bases outside gene matches: 3. This CDR3 region has 14 residues. The CDR3 region is CASSLGAGRETQYF. The DNA for the CDR3 is TGTGCCAGCAGCTTGGGAGCGGGACGAGAGACCCAGTACTTC.

V and J are TRBV7-6 and TRBJ1-6; 7 bases map to TRBD1. The V gene's germline CDR1 is SGHVS and CDR2 FNYEAQ. V shed 8 bases and J 13 bases; nucleotides not matched to a gene: 5. The CDR3 consists of 11 residues. The CDR3, as DNA: TGTGCCAGCGTCAGGGGGGGTCCCCTCCACTTT. Translated: CASVRGGPLHF.

V and J are TRBV9 and TRBJ2-3; either TRBD1 or TRBD2 may supply D (5 bases each). With 0 bases removed from V and 2 bases from J, the gap between germline ends came to 13 bases. Germline CDR1 reads SGDLS; CDR2 reads YYNGEE. The CDR3 consists of 16 residues. In DNA form, the CDR3 reads TGTGCCAGCAGCGTAGCCCCCGGGGCCCACACAGATACGCAGTATTTT. It encodes CASSVAPGAHTDTQYF.

As to this clone: Within the sample, other DNA sequences also encode this same CDR3. The V call is TRBV5-6, the J call TRBJ2-2; TRBD2 aligns across 11 bases. The V and J ends lost 4 bases and 6 bases, in that order; junction bases with no gene match: 14. The germline gives CDR1 SGHDT, CDR2 YYEEEE. This CDR3 region has 18 residues. The CDR3 DNA follows: TGTGCCAGCAGCGCCGAAACTAGCGGGGGAGCCCATCCCGGGGAGCTGTTTTTT. It codes for CASSAETSGGAHPGELFF.

The chain carries TRBV27 and TRBJ2-2; 7 positions match TRBD2. With 5 bases clipped from V and 2 bases from J, the junction kept 8 bases outside the gene matches. Germline CDR1 MNHEY, CDR2 SMNVEV (reference sequence). This CDR3 is 16 amino acids long. CDR3 nucleotide sequence: TGTGCCAGCAGTACCCTGGCGGGGGATAACACCGGGGAGCTGTTTTTT. It codes for CASSTLAGDNTGELFF.

The CDR3: CASSKDRGSYEQYF. In DNA form, the CDR3 reads TGTGCCAGCAGTAAGGACAGGGGAAGCTACGAGCAGTACTTC. The chain joins TRBV28 to TRBJ2-7; 9 bases line up with TRBD1. This CDR3 spans 14 amino acids. Losses at the gene ends were 5 bases for V and 3 bases for J; bases not matched to a gene: 5. Germline values: CDR1 MDHEN, CDR2 SYDVKM.

This clone showed up just once. The chain carries TRBV7-2 and TRBJ2-1; D not certain. The CDR3 consists of 11 residues. Germline CDR1 reads SGHTA; CDR2 reads FQGNSA. V was clipped by 5 bases and J by 8 bases, with 7 bases between them. The CDR3 sequence: CASSRWDEQFF. The CDR3 nucleotides read TGTGCCAGCAGCCGGTGGGATGAGCAGTTCTTC.

The chain uses TRBV5-6 and TRBJ1-2; no firm D call. V dropped 1 base and J dropped 8 bases, with 12 bases sitting between them. The CDR3 has 13 amino acids. The V gene's germline CDR1 is SGHDT and CDR2 YYEEEE. CDR3 bases: TGTGCCAGCAGCTTGATGCCGGGAGGGGGCTACACCTTC. Translated, it gives CASSLMPGGGYTF.

The chain is built from TRBV12-5 and TRBJ2-1; 8 nucleotides agree with TRBD1. Germline V gives CDR1 LGHNT, CDR2 FRNRAP. With 5 bases clipped from V and 5 bases from J, the junction kept 5 bases outside the gene matches. The CDR3 runs 14 residues. CDR3 protein: CASGGQGPNNEQFF. The CDR3 region has the DNA TGTGCTAGTGGTGGACAGGGTCCGAACAATGAGCAGTTCTTC.

The J gene is TRBJ2-2, the V gene TRBV4-3, with unresolved D. Germline CDR1 reads LGHNA; CDR2 reads YSLEER. This CDR3 has 14 residues. Trimming left V 4 bases short and J 3 bases short, with 9 bases between. The CDR3 sequence is CASSPRGYTGELFF. In nucleotides, the CDR3 is TGCGCCAGCAGCCCTCGAGGATACACCGGGGAGCTGTTTTTT.

In its sample, this clone was seen once. This chain uses TRBV5-5 with TRBJ1-2; D not certain. The CDR3 has 12 amino acids. V was pared by 0 bases and J by 8 bases, with 8 bases between. Germline V gives CDR1 SGHKS, CDR2 YYEKEE (reference sequence). The CDR3 sequence is CASSLATDGYTF. CDR3 bases: TGTGCCAGCAGCTTGGCCACTGACGGCTACACCTTC.

The chain has TRBV18 and TRBJ1-1, with 9 bases fitting TRBD1. The V segment lost 1 base and the J segment 3 bases; nucleotides outside the gene matches: 3. Germline lookup yields CDR1 KGHSH and CDR2 LQKENI. The CDR3 totals 15 residues. For the CDR3, the DNA is TGTGCCAGCTCACCACGGAGGACAGGGGACACTGAAGCTTTCTTT. Translating gives CASSPRRTGDTEAFF.

CDR3 residues: CATGGGSKNIQYF. The CDR3 coding sequence is TGTGCCACCGGGGGGGGTAGCAAAAACATTCAGTACTTC. V usage is TRBV27 and J usage is TRBJ2-4; TRBD2 matches at 8 bases. The J segment lost 3 bases and the V segment lost 10 bases, leaving 5 bases of the junction unmatched. This CDR3 is built from 13 residues. The V gene's germline CDR1 is MNHEY and CDR2 SMNVEV (reference sequence).

CDR3 residues: CASSQGLVGQGYTF. As DNA, the CDR3 is TGTGCCAGCAGCCAAGGCCTGGTGGGGCAAGGCTACACCTTC. This chain connects TRBV14 to TRBJ1-2; possible D gene TRBD1, 5 bases. This CDR3 is built from 14 residues. The V end lost 1 base, the J end lost 8 bases, and 14 bases lay between the germline ends. Germline V CDR1 and CDR2: SGHDN, FVKESK.

V is TRBV18 and J is TRBJ2-5; 7 nucleotides match TRBD1. Unmatched junction bases numbered 4, after V lost 4 bases and J lost 2 bases. Germline V gene sequence: CDR1 KGHSH, CDR2 LQKENI. The CDR3 sequence is 14 residues long. The CDR3 region is CASSLGTEQETQYF. The CDR3 DNA reads as TGTGCCAGCTCACTCGGGACAGAACAAGAGACCCAGTACTTC.